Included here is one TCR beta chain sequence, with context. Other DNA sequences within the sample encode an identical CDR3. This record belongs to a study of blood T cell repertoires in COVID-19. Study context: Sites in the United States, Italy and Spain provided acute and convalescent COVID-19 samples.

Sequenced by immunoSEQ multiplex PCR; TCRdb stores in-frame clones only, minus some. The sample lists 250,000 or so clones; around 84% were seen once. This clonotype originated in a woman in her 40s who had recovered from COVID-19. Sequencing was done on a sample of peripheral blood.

CDR3 residues: CASSPPNQPQHF. The CDR3 bases are TGTGCCAGCAGCCCTCCGAATCAGCCCCAGCATTTT. This chain links TRBV28 with TRBJ1-5; D gene unclear. This CDR3 spans 12 amino acids. Germline lookup yields CDR1 MDHEN and CDR2 SYDVKM. V lost 6 bases to trimming and J lost 4 bases, with 7 bases between them.